This TCR beta chain comes out of a study of shared clonotypes between healthy human individuals (dated by TCRdb to the early 2020s). A note on the overall study: Three men and two women, aged 18 to 49 years, made up the cohort. For each donor, CD4 naive and CD4 memory were each run on three plates, CD8 naive on two plates, and CD8 memory on one plate. To increase sequencing depth and limit assay-specific biases, TCR repertoire library preparation and sequencing were carried out by different laboratories using diverse techniques. To estimate repertoire size and how much clonotypes are shared between individuals, the study performed deep sequencing of blood TCR repertoires from roughly five healthy adults. Each donor's leukapheresis produced roughly between about 0.9 and 9.5 billion PBMCs. Findings and caveats that apply to the study as a whole: Incomplete sequencing was indicated by rarefaction of sorted-subset datasets, despite the large sequencing depth. Higher generation probabilities were observed for clonotypes shared by all four sorted-subset donors than for non-shared clonotypes. Pairwise subsampling led to the expectation that sequencing depth would affect the degree of clonotype sharing among donors. Because the study included only a small number of donors, the genetic and exposure-history diversity represented was limited. Naive subsets generally had larger estimated clonotype richness than memory subsets did. Approximately 4.8% of naive CD4, around 3.5% of naive CD8, approximately 2.2% of memory CD4, and around 0.4% of memory CD8 clonotypes were shared across a few donors. Only blood was sampled, and tissue TCR repertoires likely differ from those in blood.

CD8 naive samples were obtained by positive selection for CCR7 among CD45RO-negative cells, yielding a CD45RA+CCR7+ population from which TemRA cells were excluded. Healthy HIV-negative adults with no recently reported acute infections or vaccinations were included as donors. Every donor was a Caucasian adult residing in Nashville, Tennessee, USA. Blood was collected by leukapheresis, and PBMCs were isolated by Ficoll-Histopaque density gradient centrifugation and then cryopreserved in liquid nitrogen vapor phase. Analytical flow cytometry was used to check the purity and quantity of every magnetically sorted T cell population. Each sorted fraction had its genomic DNA isolated and then quantified by UV absorbance on a Nanodrop 2000c. About this clone itself: Its antigen remains undetermined. No much larger clone is present one base from it, and per-base qualities are unavailable.

TCR CDR3 regions were amplified from genomic DNA by multiplex PCR using the deep immunoSEQ assay. Extracted genomic DNA from each cell subset was distributed evenly across all wells of several immunoSEQ 96-well plates, and each plate was treated as a replicate. For sorted subsets, roughly 200 ng genomic DNA, equal to 25,000 to 35,000 T cell genomes, was loaded into each replicate PCR. Purified libraries were measured with a Qubit 3.0 fluorometer, size-checked on a Bioanalyzer 2100, and measured again with the KAPA Library Quantification kit. Each immunoSEQ 96-well plate was sequenced on its own single-read 150-cycle Illumina NextSeq 550 flow cell. The original pipeline was this. The immunoSEQ output contained only junctional sequences without quality scores, so filtering could not match that applied to full-length reads. To assign V/J genes and CDR3, sequences were annotated using PyIR, a Python wrapper for IgBLAST v1.9, with IMGT germline references. Any read was removed if the V/J assignment was weak (E-value above 1e-6), the CDR3 was missing, or the read contained stop codons, out-of-frame junctions, or ambiguous translated residues. V3J clonotypes were defined as sequences sharing an identical inferred V gene, J gene, and CDR3 amino acid sequence. To compute the percentage overlap between repertoires, the number of shared unique clonotypes was divided by the size of the smaller repertoire. RTK rarefaction, the Chao1 estimator, and Recon v2.1 estimates of unobserved clonotypes were used to assess repertoire richness. Generation probabilities for all TCRbeta clonotypes obtained by the gDNA method from four donors were computed using OLGA. TCRdb took this table from immuneACCESS and kept in-frame rearrangements with V and J called. Such tables lack part of the clones; where checked against another copy, unresolved V genes explain under half of the gap, and the rest is unexplained. The V and J calls and clone size were taken over from that table, and D and trimming were inferred from the DNA. Recorded for this sample are some 2.1 million clones; around 93% of them occurred a single time. The ten largest clones capture more than 1.5% of the sample.

This clonotype was obtained from a man aged 18-30 years in good health. Some clones in this sample may be carry-over from other donors' samples. Material: naive CD8+ T cells from PBMCs. The cell subset or site label, read with the paper, signifies: CD45RA+CCR7+.

CDR3 sequence: CASRQRDNSYEQYF. The nucleotides read TGTGCCAGCAGGCAACGGGACAATTCCTACGAGCAGTACTTC. The rearrangement combines TRBV7-6 with TRBJ2-7; the D gene is possibly TRBD1, with 6 bases matching. V sheds 6 bases and J sheds 1 base, leaving 13 bases between their ends. Taken from cysteine to phenylalanine, the CDR3 has 14 residues. Only the CDR3 region is kept as DNA, spanning 42 bases read in frame from base 1. As encoded in the germline V gene, CDR1 is SGHVS while CDR2 is FNYEAQ.